Following are 27 T cell receptor beta chains from one sample sequenced in a study of blood T cell repertoires in COVID-19. TCRdb keeps only in-frame clones here, not all; method: immunoSEQ multiplex PCR. The table lists approximately 390,000 clones, nearly 90% of them singletons. Sequences were obtained from peripheral blood. The receptor source for this set is a man between 18 and 29 years old with active or convalescent COVID-19.

This chain uses TRBV9 with TRBJ1-1, with D maybe TRBD1 (6 bases). Trimming removed 4 bases at V and 0 bases at J, with 16 bases between. From germline, CDR1 is SGDLS and CDR2 YYNGEE. The CDR3 length is 16 residues. Here the CDR3 DNA reads TGTGCCAGCAGCCCGACGGCAGGGGCGATGAACACTGAAGCTTTCTTT. Translating it yields CASSPTAGAMNTEAFF.

This clone was observed a handful of times. The chain links TRBV4-2 to TRBJ1-3; tentatively, D is TRBD1 (6 bases). The germline gives CDR1 LGHNA, CDR2 YNFKEQ. This CDR3 has 15 residues. V lost 4 bases to trimming and J lost 8 bases, with 18 bases between them. The CDR3 protein is CASSLEGGIGDTIYF. CDR3 sequence (DNA): TGTGCCAGCAGCCTAGAGGGGGGAATTGGCGACACCATATATTTT.

The count of this clone is one. The V call is TRBV9, the J call TRBJ2-3; 7 bases fit TRBD2. The germline gives CDR1 SGDLS, CDR2 YYNGEE. Trimming took 3 bases from V and 3 from J; bases not matched to a gene: 7. The CDR3 runs 15 residues. In DNA form, the CDR3 reads TGTGCCAGCAGCGCCGGGACGGGGGGTACAGATACGCAGTATTTT. Translating gives CASSAGTGGTDTQYF.

This clone was seen a handful of times. V and J are TRBV20-1 and TRBJ2-7; the match to TRBD2 covers 9 bases. This CDR3 contains 11 residues. V shed 6 bases, J shed 9 bases, and the junction held 6 bases outside the gene matches. Germline CDR1 and CDR2: DFQATT and SNEGSKA (reference sequence). CDR3 sequence reads: CSAQILAGQYF. As DNA, the CDR3 is TGCAGTGCCCAGATACTAGCGGGGCAGTACTTC.

V is TRBV28 and J is TRBJ1-6, with TRBD1 matching 7 bases. This CDR3 has 18 amino acids. CDR1 MDHEN and CDR2 SYDVKM come from the germline V gene. Trimming took 6 bases from V and 5 from J; bases not matched to a gene: 16. The CDR3 protein is CASSLTVGGLADNSPLHF. CDR3 DNA sequence: TGTGCCAGCAGCCTAACGGTAGGGGGCCTTGCCGATAATTCACCCCTCCACTTT.

The rearrangement links TRBV4-2 to TRBJ2-4; weak D call: TRBD2 (7 bases). V shed 3 bases and J shed 8 bases, with 20 bases lying between them. The CDR3 loop spans 16 amino acids. The V gene's germline CDR1 is LGHNA and CDR2 YNFKEQ. CDR3 coding DNA: TGTGCCAGCAGCCAGGTACTCGATAGGGGGAGGGACATTCAGTACTTC. Its protein is CASSQVLDRGRDIQYF.

The chain has TRBV30 and TRBJ1-2; D remains unclear. In germline, CDR1 is GTSNPN, CDR2 SVGIG (reference sequence). V was shortened by 0 bases and J by 8 bases, with 10 bases between the two germline ends. CDR3 length: 12 amino acids. CDR3 loop: CAWSVMVGGYTF. DNA for the CDR3: TGTGCCTGGAGTGTTATGGTGGGCGGCTACACCTTC.

This sequence joins TRBV11-1 and TRBJ2-2, with 9 bases identical to TRBD2. CDR1 and CDR2 (germline): SGHAT, FQDESV (reference sequence). Unmatched junction bases numbered 4, after V lost 1 base and J lost 4 bases. This CDR3 contains 16 residues. CDR3 DNA sequence: TGTGCCAGCAGCTTAGTGCTAGCGGGAACCACCGGGGAGCTGTTTTTT. This gives the protein CASSLVLAGTTGELFF.

This clone was seen only once. This rearrangement joins TRBV6-5 to TRBJ1-1, with D unclear. Germline CDR1 MNHEY, CDR2 SVGAGI. The CDR3 spans 12 residues. Between the trimmed V and J ends, which lost 6 bases and 1 base, there was a span of 6 bases. For the CDR3, the DNA is TGTGCCAGCAGGGCAGAGAACACTGAAGCTTTCTTT. Its protein is CASRAENTEAFF.

This clone was observed a single time. This rearrangement joins TRBV7-9 to TRBJ1-4, with TRBD1 identical over 8 bases. CDR1 is SEHNR and CDR2 is FQNEAQ in the germline V gene (reference sequence). The CDR3 is 15 residues long. Losses at the gene ends were 4 bases for V and 3 bases for J; bases not matched to a gene: 4. For the CDR3, the DNA is TGTGCCAGCAGCTCCACAGGGGGTCCTAATGAAAAACTGTTTTTT. Protein: CASSSTGGPNEKLFF.

V usage is TRBV28 and J usage is TRBJ1-5; D uncertain. The CDR3 length is 10 residues. Germline V lookup: CDR1 MDHEN, CDR2 SYDVKM. CDR3 DNA: TGTGTCGCTGGAGGTCAGCCCCAGCATTTT. Its translation: CVAGGQPQHF.

V gene TRBV2 combines with J gene TRBJ2-2, with D possibly matching TRBD1 (5 bases). V was clipped by 6 bases and J by 5 bases, with 10 bases between them. CDR1 SNHLY and CDR2 FYNNEI come from the germline V gene. There are 13 residues in the CDR3. The CDR3 DNA reads TGTGCCAGCAGCGCCCAGGGAACCGGGGAGCTGTTTTTT. It yields the protein CASSAQGTGELFF.

This rearrangement joins TRBV7-6 to TRBJ1-3, with 7 bases aligning to TRBD1. V shed 5 bases and J 0 bases; nucleotides not matched to a gene: 4. The germline CDR1 and CDR2 sequences are SGHVS and FNYEAQ. The CDR3 covers 15 residues. The CDR3 spells CASSRWDSSGNTIYF. The CDR3 region has the DNA TGTGCCAGCAGCAGATGGGACAGCTCTGGAAACACCATATATTTT.

This clone was detected only a few times. The CDR3 loop is CATSDRPGGLETQYF. In nucleotides, the CDR3 is TGTGCCACCAGTGATCGTCCGGGGGGATTAGAGACCCAGTACTTC. The V call is TRBV24-1, the J call TRBJ2-5; 7 nucleotides match TRBD2. The CDR3 spans 15 residues. Trimming took 3 bases from V and 4 from J; bases not matched to a gene: 7. CDR1 and CDR2 (germline): KGHDR, SFDVKD.

This clone came up once. V and J are TRBV29-1 and TRBJ2-7; D is perhaps TRBD2 (6 bases). This CDR3 has 12 residues. V gave up 6 bases and J gave up 6 bases, with 15 bases separating them. Germline V lookup: CDR1 SQVTM, CDR2 ANQGSEA. The CDR3 DNA reads as TGCAGCGTCGACTTAGGAGGGTTCGAGCAGTACTTC. Translating it yields CSVDLGGFEQYF.

This rearrangement joins TRBV3-1 (or the pseudogene TRBV3-2) to TRBJ2-7; D is perhaps TRBD1 (5 bases). Trimming left V 3 bases short and J 7 bases short, with 13 bases between. Germline V lookup: CDR1 LGHDT, CDR2 YNNKEL (reference sequence). This CDR3 spans 13 amino acids. The CDR3 reads CASSHVGHFEQYF. The CDR3 DNA reads as TGTGCCAGCAGCCATGTCGGACACTTTGAGCAGTACTTC.

The V and J genes are TRBV7-2 and TRBJ2-2; the match to TRBD1 covers 8 bases. This CDR3 is built from 17 residues. Trimming cost V 8 bases and J 5 bases; bases outside gene matches: 16. CDR1 and CDR2 (germline): SGHTA, FQGNSA. CDR3 coding DNA: TGTGCCAGCGGCATTTTTCCTGGACAGGGTCGGACCGGGGAGCTGTTTTTT. As protein: CASGIFPGQGRTGELFF.

The J gene is TRBJ1-2, the V gene TRBV15; D possibly corresponds to TRBD1 (6 bases). Germline V CDR1 and CDR2: LNHNV, YYDKDF (reference sequence). V was cut by 5 bases and J by 4 bases, with 23 bases left in between. This CDR3 comprises 17 residues. The CDR3 region is CATSGDTSRSRGYGYTF. The CDR3 region has the DNA TGTGCCACCAGCGGGGACACATCCCGATCTAGGGGCTATGGCTACACCTTC.

In its sample, this clone was seen once. The rearrangement joins TRBV28 to TRBJ2-1, with D possibly being TRBD2 (5 bases). Trimming cost V 5 bases and J 0 bases, with 14 bases left between them. Germline CDR1 and CDR2: MDHEN and SYDVKM. There are 16 residues in the CDR3. The CDR3 nucleotides are TGTGCCAGCAGTACGACTATGGCAAGCTCCTACAATGAGCAGTTCTTC. Its translation: CASSTTMASSYNEQFF.

The V call is TRBV3-1 (or the pseudogene TRBV3-2), the J call TRBJ2-5, with D hard to call. Germline CDR1 LGHDT, CDR2 YNNKEL (reference sequence). The CDR3 totals 15 residues. V lost 5 bases and J lost 5, with 18 bases in between. CDR3 region: CASSGSTIRRETQYF. CDR3 nucleotides: TGTGCCAGCAGCGGATCGACGATTCGCAGGGAGACCCAGTACTTC.

This chain connects TRBV7-8 to TRBJ1-1; no reliable D call. Trimming shortened V by 7 bases and J by 5 bases, and 17 bases separated the two germline ends. The CDR3 has 14 residues. Germline loops: CDR1 SGHVS, CDR2 FQNEAQ. The CDR3 is CASKQTRGRTEAFF. The DNA of the CDR3 is TGTGCCAGCAAACAAACCCGGGGTCGGACTGAAGCTTTCTTT. Combining the CDR3 with reference TRBV7-8 and TRBJ1-1 gives the whole variable domain GAGVSQSPRYKVAKRGQDVALRCDPISGHVSLFWYQQALGQGPEFLTYFQNEAQLDKSGLPSDRFFAERPEGSVSTLKIQRTQQEDSAVYLCASKQTRGRTEAFFGQGTRLTVV.

The J gene is TRBJ2-5, the V gene TRBV6-2 or TRBV6-3; D is undetermined. CDR1 MNHEY and CDR2 SVGEGT come from the germline V gene. This CDR3 contains 12 residues. With 0 bases removed from V and 5 bases from J, the gap between germline ends came to 4 bases. The CDR3 DNA follows: TGTGCCAGCAGTTACTCGAGGGAGACCCAGTACTTC. Translated: CASSYSRETQYF.

The V and J genes are TRBV11-2 and TRBJ1-1; 9 bases agree with TRBD1. Looked up from germline, CDR1 is SGHAT and CDR2 is FQNNGV. V lost 1 base, J lost 7 bases, and 4 bases stayed unmatched. The CDR3 consists of 14 residues. The CDR3 nucleotides read TGTGCCAGCAGCTTAGCGGGACAGGGAAATGAAGCTTTCTTT. Its translation: CASSLAGQGNEAFF.

The rearrangement links TRBV5-1 to TRBJ1-1, with D possibly matching TRBD1 (5 bases). Trimming left V 0 bases short and J 4 bases short, with 7 bases between. The CDR3 has 13 residues. Germline CDR1 and CDR2: SGHRS and YFSETQ. The CDR3 nucleotides are TGCGCCAGCAGCTTGGAGGGGTTCACTGAAGCTTTCTTT. Its protein product is CASSLEGFTEAFF.

The rearrangement uses TRBV29-1 and TRBJ2-5; 8 nucleotides align to TRBD2. The CDR3 contains 14 residues. V trimming: 7 bases; J trimming: 4 bases; junction bases outside the gene matches: 11. CDR1 and CDR2 from the germline V gene are SQVTM and ANQGSEA. CDR3 in DNA: TGCAGCGCTACGACGTCGGGACTAGGAGAGACCCAGTACTTC. It specifies CSATTSGLGETQYF.

The chain links TRBV20-1 to TRBJ2-3, with D unclear. Germline V CDR1 and CDR2: DFQATT, SNEGSKA (reference sequence). V was clipped by 3 bases and J by 2 bases, with 12 bases between them. The CDR3 is 14 residues long. The DNA of the CDR3 is TGCAGTGCTAGTAGAGGTGCTGACACAGATACGCAGTATTTT. Its protein product is CSASRGADTDTQYF.

The sample holds a few counts of this clone. V usage is TRBV11-2 and J usage is TRBJ2-3; 8 nucleotides match TRBD2. CDR1 and CDR2 from the germline V gene are SGHAT and FQNNGV. J gave up 0 bases and V 1 base, and 9 bases lay outside the gene matches. The CDR3 loop spans 18 amino acids. CDR3 protein: CASSLGGHIAGSTDTQYF. Here the CDR3 DNA reads TGTGCCAGCAGCTTAGGGGGTCATATAGCGGGGAGCACAGATACGCAGTATTTT.